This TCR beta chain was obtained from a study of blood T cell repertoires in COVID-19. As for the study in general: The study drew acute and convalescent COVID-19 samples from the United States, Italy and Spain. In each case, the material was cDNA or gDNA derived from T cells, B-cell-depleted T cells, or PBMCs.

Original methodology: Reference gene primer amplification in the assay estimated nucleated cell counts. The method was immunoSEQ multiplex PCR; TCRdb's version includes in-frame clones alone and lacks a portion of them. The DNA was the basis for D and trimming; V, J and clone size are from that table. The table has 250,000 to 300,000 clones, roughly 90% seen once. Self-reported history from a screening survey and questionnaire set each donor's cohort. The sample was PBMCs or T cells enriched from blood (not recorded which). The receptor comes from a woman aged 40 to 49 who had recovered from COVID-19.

The CDR3 DNA is TGTGCCAGCAGCCCGGGACAGGGCTTCAGCTACGAGCAGTACTTC. It codes for CASSPGQGFSYEQYF. The chain carries TRBV27 and TRBJ2-7; TRBD1 agrees at 9 bases. V was pared by 6 bases and J by 3 bases, with 9 bases of the junction left unmatched. CDR1 MNHEY and CDR2 SMNVEV come from the germline V gene (reference sequence). This CDR3 is built from 15 residues.